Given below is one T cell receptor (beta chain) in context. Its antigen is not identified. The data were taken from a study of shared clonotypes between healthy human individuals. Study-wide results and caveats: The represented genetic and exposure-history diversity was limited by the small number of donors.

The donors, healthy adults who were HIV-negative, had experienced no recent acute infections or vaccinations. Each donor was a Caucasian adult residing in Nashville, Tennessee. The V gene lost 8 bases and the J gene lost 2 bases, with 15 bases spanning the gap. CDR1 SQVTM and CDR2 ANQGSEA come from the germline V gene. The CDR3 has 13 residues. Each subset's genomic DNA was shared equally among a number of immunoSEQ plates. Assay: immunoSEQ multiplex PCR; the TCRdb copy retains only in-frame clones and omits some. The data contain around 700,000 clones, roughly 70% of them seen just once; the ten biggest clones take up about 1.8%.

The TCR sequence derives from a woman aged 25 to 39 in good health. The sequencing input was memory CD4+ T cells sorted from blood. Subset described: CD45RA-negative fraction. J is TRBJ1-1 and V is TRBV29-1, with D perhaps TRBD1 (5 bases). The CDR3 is CSSWGVANTEAFF. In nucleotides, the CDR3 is TGCAGCTCCTGGGGGGTAGCAAACACTGAAGCTTTCTTT.